This TCR beta chain was recorded in a study of lymphopenia after photon versus proton radiotherapy. General study points: Authors raise, but do not show, better survival with proton therapy. Post-nadir diversity loss with photons came from oligoclonal expansion, particularly CD8+ Temra cells. In patients who died, overall survival fell as post-nadir TCR diversity dropped more.

Profiling relied on immunoSEQ multiplex PCR, and the TCRdb table lists in-frame clones only, not all of them. The sample has about 26,000 clones; around 83% are singletons. The V gene's germline CDR1 is SGHDT and CDR2 YYEEEE. The CDR3 extends over 13 amino acids. V was cut by 0 bases and J by 5 bases, with 8 bases left in between. This clone was counted once. The antigen is unknown. The V gene is TRBV5-6, the J gene TRBJ2-5; D is uncertain. The source of this sequence is a man aged 25 to 45 with gastric cancer. The sequencing here drew on peripheral blood, taken from a patient treated with photon-based radiotherapy. The CDR3 loop is CASSLGRLETQYF. The CDR3, as DNA: TGTGCCAGCAGCTTGGGAAGGCTGGAGACCCAGTACTTC.